The next 10 T cell receptor beta chains were all read from a single sample in a study of blood T cell repertoires in COVID-19. TCRdb's copy holds only in-frame clones and misses some; the assay was immunoSEQ multiplex PCR. Counted here are 25,000 to 35,000 clones, 85% occurring once; the ten biggest clones make up about a quarter. Sequencing was carried out using peripheral blood. The receptors shown here come from a human donor in a cohort sampled during active COVID-19.

V is TRBV2 and J is TRBJ2-5; D remains unclear. Germline V gives CDR1 SNHLY, CDR2 FYNNEI. There are 13 residues in the CDR3. Trimming removed 4 bases from V and 2 bases from J, with 8 bases in between. In DNA form, the CDR3 reads TGTGCCAGCAGTGCCCTTCGGCAAGAGACCCAGTACTTC. This codes for CASSALRQETQYF. The full variable domain, in which reference TRBV2 and TRBJ2-5 provide the parts outside the CDR3, is EPEVTQTPSHQVTQMGQEVILRCVPISNHLYFYWYRQILGQKVEFLVSFYNNEISEKSEIFDDQFSVERPDGSNFTLKIRSTKLEDSAMYFCASSALRQETQYFGPGTRLLVL.

This chain uses TRBV30 with TRBJ2-1; maybe TRBD1 (7 bases). Per germline, CDR1 GTSNPN and CDR2 SVGIG (reference sequence). V shed 1 base and J shed 0 bases, with 16 bases lying between them. The CDR3 runs to 17 residues. In nucleotides, the CDR3 is TGTGCCTGGAGTGGGCGGGGACAGTCTAGCTCCTACAATGAGCAGTTCTTC. Translated: CAWSGRGQSSSYNEQFF.

The V call is TRBV24-1, the J call TRBJ1-4; no definite D call. The CDR3 has 14 residues. V was shortened by 6 bases and J by 5 bases, with 12 bases between the two germline ends. Germline assignment: CDR1 KGHDR and CDR2 SFDVKD. The CDR3 sequence is CATSTGRKNEKLFF. The CDR3 coding sequence is TGTGCCACCAGTACGGGAAGAAAGAATGAAAAACTGTTTTTT.

This clone has a handful of counts. The J gene is TRBJ2-6, the V gene TRBV4-3; D might be TRBD2 (6 bases). V was cut by 3 bases and J by 2 bases, with 11 bases left in between. This CDR3 has 16 residues. From germline, CDR1 is LGHNA and CDR2 YSLEER. Here the CDR3 DNA reads TGCGCCAGCAGCCAGTCCTGGGGGGCTGGGGCCAACGTCCTGACTTTC. It specifies CASSQSWGAGANVLTF.

The chain is built from TRBV5-6 and TRBJ2-7; D might be TRBD1 (5 bases). The CDR3 runs 15 residues. CDR1 is SGHDT, CDR2 YYEEEE, per germline. Trimming removed 3 bases from V and 2 bases from J, with 15 bases in between. The CDR3 reads CASSWSATGAYEQYF. DNA for the CDR3: TGTGCCAGCAGCTGGTCGGCAACAGGAGCCTACGAGCAGTACTTC.

The chain uses TRBV6-1 and TRBJ2-7; perhaps TRBD2 as D (6 bases). Germline CDR1 MNHNS, CDR2 SASEGT. Trimming took 2 bases from V and 2 from J, leaving 13 bases between them. This CDR3 contains 15 residues. The CDR3 spells CASSEPGLWTYEQYF. CDR3 DNA: TGTGCCAGCAGTGAACCGGGACTTTGGACCTACGAGCAGTACTTC.

On this clone: Other nucleotide sequences in the sample specify the same CDR3. The J gene is TRBJ1-1, the V gene TRBV10-3, with 9 bases fitting TRBD1. The CDR3 is 14 amino acids. V lost 6 bases and J lost 0; bases outside the gene matches: 2. CDR1 and CDR2 (germline): ENHRY, SYGVKD. The CDR3 DNA is TGTGCCATCAGGGGACAGGGAATGAACACTGAAGCTTTCTTT. Amino acid sequence: CAIRGQGMNTEAFF.

The V and J genes are TRBV29-1 and TRBJ2-3; TRBD2 agrees at 10 bases. Trimming cost V 6 bases and J 0 bases; bases outside gene matches: 12. From germline, CDR1 is SQVTM and CDR2 ANQGSEA. The CDR3 totals 17 residues. Written as DNA, the CDR3 is TGCAGCGTACCTCCGGGACTAGCGATAAGAAGCACAGATACGCAGTATTTT. Encoded protein: CSVPPGLAIRSTDTQYF.

This clone was found once. This rearrangement joins TRBV6-5 to TRBJ1-1; possibly TRBD1 for D (6 bases). The germline V gene has CDR1 MNHEY and CDR2 SVGAGI. V was cut by 7 bases and J by 1 base, with 10 bases left in between. The CDR3 spans 13 residues. CDR3 in amino acids: CASIKQGNTEAFF. DNA for the CDR3: TGTGCCAGCATCAAACAGGGGAACACTGAAGCTTTCTTT.

This chain uses TRBV11-3 with TRBJ2-5; D is possibly TRBD1 (6 bases). Trimming took off 5 bases at V and 5 bases at J, with 18 bases between the two ends. The CDR3 contains 15 residues. Looked up from germline, CDR1 is SGHNT and CDR2 is YENEEA. DNA of the CDR3: TGTGCCAGCAGCCGCCCGGGGACATCCCTGGAGACCCAGTACTTC. This codes for CASSRPGTSLETQYF.